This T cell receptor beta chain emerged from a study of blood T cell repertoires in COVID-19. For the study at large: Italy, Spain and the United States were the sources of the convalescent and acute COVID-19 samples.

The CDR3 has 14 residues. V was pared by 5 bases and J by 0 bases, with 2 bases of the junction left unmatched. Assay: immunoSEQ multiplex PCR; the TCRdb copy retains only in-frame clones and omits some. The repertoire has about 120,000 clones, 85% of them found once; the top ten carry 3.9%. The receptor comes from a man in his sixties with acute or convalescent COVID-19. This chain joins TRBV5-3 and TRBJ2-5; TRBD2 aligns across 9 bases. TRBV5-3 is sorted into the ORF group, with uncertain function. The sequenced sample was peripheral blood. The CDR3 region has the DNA TGTGCCAGAAGGGGGACTAGCTACCAAGAGACCCAGTACTTC. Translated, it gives CARRGTSYQETQYF.